This T cell receptor (beta chain) was profiled in a study of cytomegalovirus exposure and HLA in healthy donors. General study findings and limits: It is likely that the observed cluster of highly shared sequence variants was a sequencing artifact.

PCR involved 60 Vbeta and 13 Jbeta primers. Generated by immunoSEQ multiplex PCR, the TCRdb table keeps only in-frame clones and is missing some. The table includes over 85,000 clones, 69% detected once. From germline, CDR1 is SGHRS and CDR2 YFSETQ. Trimming cost V 1 base and J 4 bases; bases outside gene matches: 9. The CDR3 covers 16 residues. Concerning this clone itself: Its antigen remains unidentified.

Sequenced material: PBMCs. The clonotype comes from a female donor in good health and CMV-seronegative. The genes are TRBV5-1 and TRBJ2-7; 9 bases agree with TRBD2. CDR3: CASSLRASGTYYEQYF. The CDR3 region has the DNA TGCGCCAGCAGCTTGAGAGCTAGCGGGACCTATTACGAGCAGTACTTC.